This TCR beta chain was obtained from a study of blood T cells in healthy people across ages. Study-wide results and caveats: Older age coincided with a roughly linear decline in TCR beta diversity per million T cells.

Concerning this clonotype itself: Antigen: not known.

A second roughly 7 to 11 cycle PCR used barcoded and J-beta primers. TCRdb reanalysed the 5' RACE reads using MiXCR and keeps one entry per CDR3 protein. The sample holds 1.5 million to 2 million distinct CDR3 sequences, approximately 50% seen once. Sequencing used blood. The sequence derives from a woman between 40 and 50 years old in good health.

CDR3 loop: CASSLVDRGNPEAFF. DNA for the CDR3: TGCGCCAGCAGCTTGGTGGACAGGGGTAACCCTGAAGCTTTCTTT. V gene TRBV5-1 combines with J gene TRBJ1-1; TRBD1 matches at 9 bases. The CDR3 is made up of 15 amino acids. V shed 0 bases and J 6 bases; nucleotides not matched to a gene: 6. Germline-derived CDR1 and CDR2 are SGHRS and YFSETQ.